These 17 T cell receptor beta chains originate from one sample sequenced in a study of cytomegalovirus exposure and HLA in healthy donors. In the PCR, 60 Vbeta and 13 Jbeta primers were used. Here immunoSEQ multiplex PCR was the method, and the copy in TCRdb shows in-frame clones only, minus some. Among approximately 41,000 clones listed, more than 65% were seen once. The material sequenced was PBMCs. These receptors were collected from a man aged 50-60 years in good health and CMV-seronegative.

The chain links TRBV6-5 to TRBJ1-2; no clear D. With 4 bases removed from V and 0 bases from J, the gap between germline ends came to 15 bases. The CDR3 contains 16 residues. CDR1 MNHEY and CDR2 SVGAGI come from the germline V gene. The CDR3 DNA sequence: TGTGCCAGCAGTTCCCCAGCGGGCCAGGCTAACTATGGCTACACCTTC. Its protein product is CASSSPAGQANYGYTF.

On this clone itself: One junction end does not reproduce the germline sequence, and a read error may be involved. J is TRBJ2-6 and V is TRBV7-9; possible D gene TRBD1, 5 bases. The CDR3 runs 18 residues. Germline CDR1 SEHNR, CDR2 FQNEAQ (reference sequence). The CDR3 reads CSSSSRTSDFSGANVLTF. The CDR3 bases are TGTTCCAGCAGCTCTCGGACAAGCGACTTCTCTGGGGCCAACGTCCTGACTTTC.

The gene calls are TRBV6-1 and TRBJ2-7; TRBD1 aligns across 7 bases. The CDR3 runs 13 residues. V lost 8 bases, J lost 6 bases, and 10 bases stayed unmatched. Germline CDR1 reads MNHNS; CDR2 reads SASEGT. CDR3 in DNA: TGTGCCAGCCCACGGGAAGGGGGCACCGAGCAGTACTTC. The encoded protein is CASPREGGTEQYF.

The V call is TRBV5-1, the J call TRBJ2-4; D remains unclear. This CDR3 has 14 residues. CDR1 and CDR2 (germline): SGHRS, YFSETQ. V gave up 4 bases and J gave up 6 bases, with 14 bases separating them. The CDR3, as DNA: TGCGCCAGCAGCCCCCGGGTCTCCGCAAACATTCAGTACTTC. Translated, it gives CASSPRVSANIQYF.

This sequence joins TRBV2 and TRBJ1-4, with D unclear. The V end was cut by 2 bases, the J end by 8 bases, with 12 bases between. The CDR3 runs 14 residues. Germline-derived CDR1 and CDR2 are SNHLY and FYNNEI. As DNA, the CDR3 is TGTGCCAGCAGTGAAAAGAGCCTTGAGGAAAAACTGTTTTTT. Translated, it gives CASSEKSLEEKLFF.

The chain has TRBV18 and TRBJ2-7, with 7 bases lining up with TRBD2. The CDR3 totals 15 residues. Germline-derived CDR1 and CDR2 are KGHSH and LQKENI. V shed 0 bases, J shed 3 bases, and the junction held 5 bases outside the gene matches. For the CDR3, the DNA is TGTGCCAGCTCACCACCGGGAGGGACCAACTACGAGCAGTACTTC. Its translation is CASSPPGGTNYEQYF.

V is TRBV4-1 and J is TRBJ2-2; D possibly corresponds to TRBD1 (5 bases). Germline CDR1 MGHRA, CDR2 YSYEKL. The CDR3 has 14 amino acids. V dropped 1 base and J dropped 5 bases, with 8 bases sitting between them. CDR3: CASSQVRATGELFF. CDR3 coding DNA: TGCGCCAGCAGCCAAGTCAGGGCGACCGGGGAGCTGTTTTTT.

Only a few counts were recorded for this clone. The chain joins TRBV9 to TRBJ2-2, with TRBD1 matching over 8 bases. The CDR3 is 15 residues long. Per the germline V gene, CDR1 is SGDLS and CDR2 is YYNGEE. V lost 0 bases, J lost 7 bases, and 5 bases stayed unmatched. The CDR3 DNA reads TGTGCCAGCAGCGTAGGCCAGGGGGCCAGCGGGGAGCTGTTTTTT. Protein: CASSVGQGASGELFF. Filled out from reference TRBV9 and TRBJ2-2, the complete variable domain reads DSGVTQTPKHLITATGQRVTLRCSPRSGDLSVYWYQQSLDQGLQFLIQYYNGEERAKGNILERFSAQQFPDLHSELNLSSLELGDSALYFCASSVGQGASGELFFGEGSRLTVL.

This CDR3 reads CSGRYWDSREAFF. Written as DNA, the CDR3 is TGCAGCGGGCGGTATTGGGACAGTCGAGAAGCTTTCTTT. The genes are TRBV29-1 and TRBJ1-1; 7 bases are shared with TRBD1. The trim removed 7 bases at V and 8 bases at J, leaving 13 bases unmatched. The germline gives CDR1 SQVTM, CDR2 ANQGSEA. CDR3 size: 13 residues.

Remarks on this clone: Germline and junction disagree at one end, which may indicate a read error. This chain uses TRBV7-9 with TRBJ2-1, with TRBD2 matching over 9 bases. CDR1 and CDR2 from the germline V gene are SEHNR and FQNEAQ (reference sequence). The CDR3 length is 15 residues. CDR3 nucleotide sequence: TGTTCCAGCAGCTTGCGGGAGGGCCAATACAATGAGCAGTTCTTC. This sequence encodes CSSSLREGQYNEQFF.

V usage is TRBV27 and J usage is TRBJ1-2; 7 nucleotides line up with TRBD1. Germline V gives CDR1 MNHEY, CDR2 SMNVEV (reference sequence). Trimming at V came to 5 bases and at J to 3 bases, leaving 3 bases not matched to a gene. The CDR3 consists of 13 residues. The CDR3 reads CASSGTAYYGYTF. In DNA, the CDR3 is TGTGCCAGCAGTGGGACAGCCTACTATGGCTACACCTTC.

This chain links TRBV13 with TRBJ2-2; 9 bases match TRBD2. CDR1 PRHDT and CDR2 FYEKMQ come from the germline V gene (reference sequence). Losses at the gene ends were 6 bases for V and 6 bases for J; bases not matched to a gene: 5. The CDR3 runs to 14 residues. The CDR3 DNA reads TGTGCCAGCAGAGGCGGGAGGGTCTCCGGGGAGCTGTTTTTT. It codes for CASRGGRVSGELFF.

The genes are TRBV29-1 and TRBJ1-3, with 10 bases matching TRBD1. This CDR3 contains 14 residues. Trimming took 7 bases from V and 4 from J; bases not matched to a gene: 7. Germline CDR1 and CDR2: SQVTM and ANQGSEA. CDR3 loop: CSGNLGQGGNTIYF. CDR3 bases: TGCAGCGGGAACTTGGGACAGGGGGGAAACACCATATATTTT.

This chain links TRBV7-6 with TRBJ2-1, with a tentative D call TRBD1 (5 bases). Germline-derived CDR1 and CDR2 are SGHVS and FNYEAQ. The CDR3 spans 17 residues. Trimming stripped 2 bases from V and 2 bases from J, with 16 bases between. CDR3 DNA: TGTGCCAGCAGCTTAAGGGGCACGGATAATCCCTACAATGAGCAGTTCTTC. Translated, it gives CASSLRGTDNPYNEQFF.

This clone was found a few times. CDR3 nucleotide sequence: TGTGCCAGCAGCTTGCTTGGAGCGGGGGCAGGGGAGCAGTACTTC. As protein: CASSLLGAGAGEQYF. The genes are TRBV7-2 and TRBJ2-7; 8 positions match TRBD2. Unmatched junction bases numbered 11, after V lost 3 bases and J lost 7 bases. This CDR3 is 15 amino acids long. The V gene's germline CDR1 is SGHTA and CDR2 FQGNSA.

CDR3: CASSSMGHRGLTYGYTF. As DNA, the CDR3 is TGTGCCAGCAGCTCCATGGGCCACAGGGGGCTAACCTATGGCTACACCTTC. This rearrangement joins TRBV7-9 to TRBJ1-2; 9 bases are a match to TRBD1. The CDR3 is 17 amino acids. Looked up from germline, CDR1 is SEHNR and CDR2 is FQNEAQ (reference sequence). The V segment lost 4 bases and the J segment 4 bases; nucleotides outside the gene matches: 13.

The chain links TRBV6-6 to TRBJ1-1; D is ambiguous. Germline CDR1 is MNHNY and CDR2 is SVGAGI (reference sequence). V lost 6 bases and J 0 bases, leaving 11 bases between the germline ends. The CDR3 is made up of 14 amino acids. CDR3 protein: CASSSPTMNTEAFF. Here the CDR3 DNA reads TGTGCCAGCAGCTCTCCTACCATGAACACTGAAGCTTTCTTT.